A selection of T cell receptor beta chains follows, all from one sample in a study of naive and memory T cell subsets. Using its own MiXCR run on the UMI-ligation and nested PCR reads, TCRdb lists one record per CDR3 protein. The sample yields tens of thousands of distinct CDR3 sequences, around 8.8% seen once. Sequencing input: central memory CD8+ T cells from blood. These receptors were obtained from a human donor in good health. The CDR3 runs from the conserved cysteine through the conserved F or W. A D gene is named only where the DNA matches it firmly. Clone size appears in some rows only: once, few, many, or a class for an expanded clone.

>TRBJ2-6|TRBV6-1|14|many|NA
CASSEGGGANVLTF
TGTGCCAGCAGTGAGGGAGGTGGGGCCAACGTCCTGACTTTC
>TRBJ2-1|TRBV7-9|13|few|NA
CASSFPTNNEQFF
TGTGCCAGCAGCTTCCCCACCAACAATGAGCAGTTCTTC
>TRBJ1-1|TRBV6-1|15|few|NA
CASSEGYPMNTEAFF
TGTGCCAGCAGTGAAGGGTACCCCATGAACACTGAAGCTTTCTTT
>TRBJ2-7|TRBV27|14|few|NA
CASSFPARSYEQYF
TGTGCCAGCAGTTTCCCAGCACGCTCCTACGAGCAGTACTTC
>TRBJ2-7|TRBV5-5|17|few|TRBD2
CASSLELAGVPSYEQYF
TGTGCCAGCAGCTTGGAGCTAGCGGGAGTACCCTCCTACGAGCAGTACTTC
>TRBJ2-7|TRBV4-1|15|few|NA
CASSQVRQGTGEQYF
TGCGCCAGCAGCCAAGTGAGGCAGGGGACGGGAGAGCAGTACTTC
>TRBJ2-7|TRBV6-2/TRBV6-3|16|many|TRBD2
CASRRRSGRAWYEQYF
TGTGCCAGCAGACGGAGGAGCGGGAGGGCCTGGTACGAGCAGTACTTC
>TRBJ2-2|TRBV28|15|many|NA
CASTLRAENTGELFF
TGTGCCAGCACTCTAAGGGCAGAAAACACCGGGGAGCTGTTTTTT
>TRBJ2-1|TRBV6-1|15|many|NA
CASSEAAGTYNEQFF
TGTGCCAGCAGTGAAGCCGCCGGGACGTACAATGAGCAGTTCTTC
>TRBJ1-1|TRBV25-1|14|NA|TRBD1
CASSPQGDYTEAFF
TGTGCCAGCAGCCCACAGGGGGACTACACTGAAGCTTTCTTT
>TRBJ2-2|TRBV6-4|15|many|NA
CASSDSGGNTGELFF
TGTGCCAGCAGCGACAGTGGGGGGAACACCGGGGAGCTGTTTTTT
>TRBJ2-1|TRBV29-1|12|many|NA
CSVESVRHEQFF
TGCAGCGTTGAATCTGTCCGCCATGAGCAGTTCTTC
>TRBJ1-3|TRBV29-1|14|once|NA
CSVKGTDSGNTIYF
TGCAGCGTTAAAGGGACCGACTCTGGAAACACCATATATTTT
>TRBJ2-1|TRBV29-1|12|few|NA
CSVEERADYEFF
TGCAGCGTTGAAGAACGGGCCGATTACGAGTTCTTC
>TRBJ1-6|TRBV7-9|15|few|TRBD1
CASSLSTGDESPLHF
TGTGCCAGCAGCTTAAGTACAGGGGATGAATCACCCCTCCACTTT
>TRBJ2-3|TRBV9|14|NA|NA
CASSPRGLPDTQYF
TGTGCCAGCAGCCCCCGCGGACTACCAGATACGCAGTATTTT
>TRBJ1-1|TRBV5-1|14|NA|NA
CASSFGQTNTEAFF
TGCGCCAGCAGCTTCGGACAGACGAACACTGAAGCTTTCTTT
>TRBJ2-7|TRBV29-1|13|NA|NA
CSVVGAPHYEQYF
TGCAGCGTTGTAGGGGCTCCACACTACGAGCAGTACTTC
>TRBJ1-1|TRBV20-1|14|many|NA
CSAATGKWDTEAFF
TGCAGTGCTGCCACAGGGAAATGGGACACTGAAGCTTTCTTT
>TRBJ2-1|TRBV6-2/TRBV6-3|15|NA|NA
CASSSGGDPYNEQFF
TGTGCCAGCAGTTCCGGGGGAGACCCTTACAATGAGCAGTTCTTC
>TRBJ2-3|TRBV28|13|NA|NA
CASSSSGEDTQYF
NA
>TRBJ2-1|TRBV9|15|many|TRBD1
CASSAWGQSSDEQFF
TGTGCCAGCAGCGCCTGGGGACAGTCGAGCGATGAGCAGTTCTTC
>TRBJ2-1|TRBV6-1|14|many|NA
CASTPTGFYNEQFF
TGTGCCAGCACTCCCACCGGCTTTTACAATGAGCAGTTCTTC
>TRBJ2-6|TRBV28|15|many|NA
CASNPAVSGANVLTF
TGTGCCAGCAACCCGGCCGTTTCTGGGGCCAACGTCCTGACTTTC
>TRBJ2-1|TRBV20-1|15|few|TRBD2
CSARQLAGDSNEQFF
TGCAGTGCTCGACAACTAGCGGGAGATAGCAATGAGCAGTTCTTC
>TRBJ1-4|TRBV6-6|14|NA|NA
CASSYSDSSEKLFF
TGTGCCAGCAGTTACTCGGACAGTTCGGAAAAACTGTTTTTT
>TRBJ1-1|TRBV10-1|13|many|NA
CASSERGASEAFF
TGCGCCAGCAGTGAGCGAGGGGCGTCTGAAGCTTTCTTT
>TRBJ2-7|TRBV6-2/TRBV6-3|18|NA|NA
CASSYSAVTPQGGYEQYF
TGTGCCAGCAGTTACTCGGCCGTGACACCACAGGGTGGCTACGAGCAGTACTTC
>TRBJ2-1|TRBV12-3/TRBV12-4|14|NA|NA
CASSFPGAYNEQFF
TGTGCCAGCAGCTTCCCGGGGGCCTACAATGAGCAGTTCTTC
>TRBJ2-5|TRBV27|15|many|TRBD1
CASSVGQGNLETQYF
TGTGCCAGCAGTGTGGGACAGGGAAATCTCGAGACCCAGTACTTC
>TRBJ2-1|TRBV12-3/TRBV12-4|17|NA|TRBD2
CASSPGGQGLAGNEQFF
TGTGCCAGCAGCCCCGGGGGTCAGGGACTAGCGGGAAATGAGCAGTTCTTC
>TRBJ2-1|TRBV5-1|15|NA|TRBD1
CASREPGQGYNEQFF
TGCGCCAGTAGGGAGCCGGGACAGGGATACAATGAGCAGTTCTTC
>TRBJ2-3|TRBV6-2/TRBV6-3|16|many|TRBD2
CASSRGLASLTDTQYF
TGTGCCAGCAGTAGGGGACTAGCGAGTCTCACAGATACGCAGTATTTT
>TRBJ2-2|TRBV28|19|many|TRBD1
CASSLFYDIQGANTGELFF
TGTGCCAGCAGTTTATTTTACGATATCCAGGGGGCGAACACCGGGGAGCTGTTTTTT
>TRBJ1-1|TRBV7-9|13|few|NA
CASSLGETREAFF
TGTGCCAGCAGCTTAGGGGAGACGAGAGAAGCTTTCTTT
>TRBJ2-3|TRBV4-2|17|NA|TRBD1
CASSQLQGAFSTDTQYF
TGTGCCAGCAGCCAACTACAGGGGGCCTTTAGCACAGATACGCAGTATTTT
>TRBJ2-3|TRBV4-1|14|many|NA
CASSQENAPDTQYF
TGCGCCAGCAGCCAAGAGAATGCCCCAGATACGCAGTATTTT
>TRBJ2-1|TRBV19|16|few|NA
CASSNRGLGTNNEQFF
TGTGCCAGTAGTAACCGCGGACTGGGGACCAACAATGAGCAGTTCTTC
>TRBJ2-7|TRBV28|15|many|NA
CASSHSGERSYEQYF
TGTGCCAGCAGCCACTCGGGAGAGCGTAGCTACGAGCAGTACTTC
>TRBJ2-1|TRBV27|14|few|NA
CASSLRPSYNEQFF
TGTGCCAGCAGTTTGAGGCCCTCCTACAATGAGCAGTTCTTC
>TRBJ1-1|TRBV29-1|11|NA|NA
CSFLWRDGAFF
TGCAGCTTCCTGTGGCGGGACGGAGCTTTCTTT
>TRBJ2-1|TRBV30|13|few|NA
CAWSLGPYNEQFF
TGTGCCTGGAGTTTAGGTCCCTACAATGAGCAGTTCTTC
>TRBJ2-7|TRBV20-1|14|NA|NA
CSARDPQREFEQYF
TGCAGTGCTAGAGATCCACAACGGGAGTTCGAGCAGTACTTC
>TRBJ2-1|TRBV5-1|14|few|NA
CASSRWDSYNEQFF
TGCGCCAGCAGCCGATGGGACTCTTACAATGAGCAGTTCTTC
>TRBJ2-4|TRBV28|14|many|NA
CASSFLGAKNIQYF
TGTGCCAGCAGTTTTTTGGGCGCCAAAAACATTCAGTACTTC
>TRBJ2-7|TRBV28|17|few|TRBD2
CASTSDGGGLEGGEQYF
TGTGCCAGCACCTCCGACGGGGGGGGACTAGAGGGGGGTGAGCAGTACTTC
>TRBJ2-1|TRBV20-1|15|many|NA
CSASTNQDSANEQFF
TGCAGTGCTAGCACTAACCAAGATTCTGCCAATGAGCAGTTCTTC
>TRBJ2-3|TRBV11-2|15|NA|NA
CASSLVLGSGDTQYF
TGTGCCAGCAGCTTAGTCCTGGGTAGTGGAGATACGCAGTATTTT
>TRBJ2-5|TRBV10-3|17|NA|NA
CAISEVIAGRRGETQYF
TGTGCCATCAGTGAGGTGATAGCCGGGCGGCGAGGCGAGACCCAGTACTTC
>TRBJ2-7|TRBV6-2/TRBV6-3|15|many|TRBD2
CASSYDGTSGYEQYF
TGTGCCAGCAGTTACGACGGGACTAGCGGCTACGAGCAGTACTTC
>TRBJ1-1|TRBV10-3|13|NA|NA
CAISETGNTEAFF
TGTGCCATCAGTGAGACAGGGAACACTGAAGCTTTCTTT
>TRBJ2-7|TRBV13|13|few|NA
CASSLEGAYEQYF
TGTGCCAGCAGCTTAGAGGGTGCCTACGAGCAGTACTTC
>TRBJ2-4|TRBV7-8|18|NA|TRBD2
CASSRGVAGAIAKNIQYF
TGTGCCAGCAGCCGGGGGGTAGCCGGGGCCATAGCCAAAAACATTCAGTACTTC